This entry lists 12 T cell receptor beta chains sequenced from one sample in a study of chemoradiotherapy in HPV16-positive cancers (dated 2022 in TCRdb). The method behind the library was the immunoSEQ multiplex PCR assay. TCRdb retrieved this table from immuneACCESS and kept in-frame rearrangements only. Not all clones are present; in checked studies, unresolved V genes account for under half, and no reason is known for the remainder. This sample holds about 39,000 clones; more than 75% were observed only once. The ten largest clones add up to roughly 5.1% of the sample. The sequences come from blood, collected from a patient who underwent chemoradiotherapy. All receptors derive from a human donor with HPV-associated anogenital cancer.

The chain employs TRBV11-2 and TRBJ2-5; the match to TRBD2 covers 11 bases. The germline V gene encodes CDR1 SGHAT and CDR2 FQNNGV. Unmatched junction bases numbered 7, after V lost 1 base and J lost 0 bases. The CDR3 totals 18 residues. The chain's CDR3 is CASSLGVVSGGDQETQYF. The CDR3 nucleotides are TGTGCCAGCAGCTTAGGGGTCGTTAGCGGGGGGGACCAAGAGACCCAGTACTTC.

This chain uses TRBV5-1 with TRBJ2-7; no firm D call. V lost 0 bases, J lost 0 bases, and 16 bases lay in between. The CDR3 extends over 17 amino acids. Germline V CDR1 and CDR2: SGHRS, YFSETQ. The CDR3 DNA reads TGCGCCAGCAGCTTGGGAGGAGCAGCCCCCAGCTCCTACGAGCAGTACTTC. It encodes CASSLGGAAPSSYEQYF. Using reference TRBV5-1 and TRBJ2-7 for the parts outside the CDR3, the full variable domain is KAGVTQTPRYLIKTRGQQVTLSCSPISGHRSVSWYQQTPGQGLQFLFEYFSETQRNKGNFPGRFSGRQFSNSRSEMNVSTLELGDSALYLCASSLGGAAPSSYEQYFGPGTRLTVT.

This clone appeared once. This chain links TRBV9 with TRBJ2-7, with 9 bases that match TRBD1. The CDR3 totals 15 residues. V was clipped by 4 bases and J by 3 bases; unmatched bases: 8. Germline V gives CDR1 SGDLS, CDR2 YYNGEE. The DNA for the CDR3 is TGTGCCAGCAGCCCTCAGGGACAGGGAGGCTACGAGCAGTACTTC. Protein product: CASSPQGQGGYEQYF.

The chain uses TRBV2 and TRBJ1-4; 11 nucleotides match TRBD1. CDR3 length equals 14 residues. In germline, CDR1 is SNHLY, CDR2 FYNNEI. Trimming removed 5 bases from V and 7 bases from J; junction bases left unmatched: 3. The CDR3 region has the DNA TGTGCCAGCAGTACGGACAGGGGGCGTGAAAAACTGTTTTTT. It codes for CASSTDRGREKLFF.

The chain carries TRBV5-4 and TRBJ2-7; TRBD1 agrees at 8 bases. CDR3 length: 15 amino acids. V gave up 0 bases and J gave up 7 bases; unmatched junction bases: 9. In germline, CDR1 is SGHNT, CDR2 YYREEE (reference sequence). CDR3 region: CASSLAKGQGREQYF. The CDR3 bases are TGTGCCAGCAGCTTGGCCAAAGGACAGGGTCGAGAGCAGTACTTC.

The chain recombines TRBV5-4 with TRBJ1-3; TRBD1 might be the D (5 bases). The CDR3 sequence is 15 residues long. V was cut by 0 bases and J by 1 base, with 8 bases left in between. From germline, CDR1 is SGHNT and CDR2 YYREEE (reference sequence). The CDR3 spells CASSLGAGSGNTIYF. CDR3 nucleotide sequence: TGTGCCAGCAGCTTGGGGGCAGGGTCTGGAAACACCATATATTTT.

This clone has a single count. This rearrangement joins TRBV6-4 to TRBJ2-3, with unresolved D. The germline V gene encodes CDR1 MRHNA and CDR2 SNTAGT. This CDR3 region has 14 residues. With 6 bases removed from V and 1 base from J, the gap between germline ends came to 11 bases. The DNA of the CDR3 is TGTGCCAGCAGCCGTTCGATCGGCACAGATACGCAGTATTTT. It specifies CASSRSIGTDTQYF.

The CDR3 bases are TGTGCCAGCAGCTCGGGACTAGCGGGGACCTATGGTGAGCAGTTCTTC. Residues: CASSSGLAGTYGEQFF. The chain recombines TRBV7-9 with TRBJ2-1, with 13 nucleotides matching TRBD2. Germline CDR1 and CDR2: SEHNR and FQNEAQ (reference sequence). This CDR3 is built from 16 residues. J lost 9 bases, V lost 4 bases, and 9 bases had no gene match.

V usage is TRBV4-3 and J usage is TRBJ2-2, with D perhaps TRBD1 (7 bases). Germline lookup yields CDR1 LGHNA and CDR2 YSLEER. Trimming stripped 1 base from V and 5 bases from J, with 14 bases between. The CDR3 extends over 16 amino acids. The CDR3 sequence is CASSQVRPGGTGELFF. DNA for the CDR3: TGCGCCAGCAGCCAAGTCCGCCCAGGGGGGACCGGGGAGCTGTTTTTT.

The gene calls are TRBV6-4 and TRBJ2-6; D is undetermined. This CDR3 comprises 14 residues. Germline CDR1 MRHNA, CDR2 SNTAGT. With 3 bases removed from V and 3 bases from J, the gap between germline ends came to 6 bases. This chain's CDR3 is CASSDGGGANVLTF. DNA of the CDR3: TGTGCCAGCAGTGATGGCGGTGGGGCCAACGTCCTGACTTTC.

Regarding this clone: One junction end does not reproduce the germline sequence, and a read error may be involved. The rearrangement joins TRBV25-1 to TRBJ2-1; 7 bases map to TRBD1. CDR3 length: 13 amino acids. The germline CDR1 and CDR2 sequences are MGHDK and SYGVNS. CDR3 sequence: CASSDGTVPSRIF. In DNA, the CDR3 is TGTGCCAGCAGTGACGGGACAGTCCCTTCTCGAATCTTC.

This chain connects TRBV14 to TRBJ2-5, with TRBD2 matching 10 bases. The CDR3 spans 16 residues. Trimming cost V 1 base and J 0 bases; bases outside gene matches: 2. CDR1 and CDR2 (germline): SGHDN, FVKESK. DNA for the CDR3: TGTGCCAGCAGCCAAGTACTAGCGGGGTACCAAGAGACCCAGTACTTC. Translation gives CASSQVLAGYQETQYF.